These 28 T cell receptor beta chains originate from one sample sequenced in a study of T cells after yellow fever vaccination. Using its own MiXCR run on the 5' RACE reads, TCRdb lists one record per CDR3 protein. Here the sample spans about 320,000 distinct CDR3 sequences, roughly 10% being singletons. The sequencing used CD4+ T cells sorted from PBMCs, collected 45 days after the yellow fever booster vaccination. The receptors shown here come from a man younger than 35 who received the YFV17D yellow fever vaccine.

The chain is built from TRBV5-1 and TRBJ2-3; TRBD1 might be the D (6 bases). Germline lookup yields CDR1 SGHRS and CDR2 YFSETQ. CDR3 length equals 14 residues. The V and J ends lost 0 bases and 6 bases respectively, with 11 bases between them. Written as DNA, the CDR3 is TGCGCCAGCAGCTTGGGGGGGCATGGGGATACGCAGTATTTT. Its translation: CASSLGGHGDTQYF.

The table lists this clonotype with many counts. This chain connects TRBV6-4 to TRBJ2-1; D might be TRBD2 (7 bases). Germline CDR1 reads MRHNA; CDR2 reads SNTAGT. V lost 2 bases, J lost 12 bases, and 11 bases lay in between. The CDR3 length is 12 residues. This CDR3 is CASSDRGGPQFF. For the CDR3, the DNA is TGTGCCAGCAGTGACAGGGGGGGCCCGCAGTTCTTC.

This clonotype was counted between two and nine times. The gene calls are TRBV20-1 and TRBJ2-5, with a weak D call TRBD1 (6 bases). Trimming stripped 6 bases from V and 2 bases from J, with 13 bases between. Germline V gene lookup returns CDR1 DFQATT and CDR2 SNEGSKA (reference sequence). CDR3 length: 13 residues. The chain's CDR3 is CSAQLGGQETQYF. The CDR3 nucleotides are TGCAGTGCCCAGCTAGGGGGACAAGAGACCCAGTACTTC.

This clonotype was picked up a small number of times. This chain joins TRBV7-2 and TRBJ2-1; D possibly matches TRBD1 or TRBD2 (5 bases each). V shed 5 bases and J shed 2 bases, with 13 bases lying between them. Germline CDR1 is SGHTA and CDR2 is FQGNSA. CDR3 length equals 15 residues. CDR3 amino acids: CASSPGTWTYNEQFF. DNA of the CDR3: TGTGCCAGCAGCCCCGGGACCTGGACCTACAATGAGCAGTTCTTC. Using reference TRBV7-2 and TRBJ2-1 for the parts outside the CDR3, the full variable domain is GAGVSQSPSNKVTEKGKDVELRCDPISGHTALYWYRQSLGQGLEFLIYFQGNSAPDKSGLPSDRFSAERTGGSVSTLTIQRTQQEDSAVYLCASSPGTWTYNEQFFGPGTRLTVL.

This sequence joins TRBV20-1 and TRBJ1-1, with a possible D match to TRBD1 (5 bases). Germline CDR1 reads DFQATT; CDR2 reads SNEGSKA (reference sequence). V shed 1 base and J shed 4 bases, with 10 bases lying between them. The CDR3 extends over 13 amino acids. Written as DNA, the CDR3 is TGCAGTGCTAGAGCACAGGTGACCACTGAAGCTTTCTTT. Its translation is CSARAQVTTEAFF.

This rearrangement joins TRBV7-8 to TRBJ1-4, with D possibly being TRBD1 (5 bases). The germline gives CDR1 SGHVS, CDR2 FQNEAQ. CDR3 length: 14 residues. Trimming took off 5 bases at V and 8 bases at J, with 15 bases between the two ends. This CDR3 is CASSRDGGGEKLFF. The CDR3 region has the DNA TGTGCCAGCAGCCGAGACGGGGGAGGAGAAAAACTGTTTTTT.

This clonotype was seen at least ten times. CDR3 protein: CASSPQGTSSYEQYF. The CDR3 DNA reads TGCGCCAGCAGCCCCCAGGGGACTAGCAGCTACGAGCAGTACTTC. The V and J genes are TRBV5-1 and TRBJ2-7; 9 nucleotides line up with TRBD2. The CDR3 is made up of 15 amino acids. Germline V gene data show CDR1 as SGHRS and CDR2 as YFSETQ. V shed 4 bases, J shed 3 bases, and the junction held 8 bases outside the gene matches.

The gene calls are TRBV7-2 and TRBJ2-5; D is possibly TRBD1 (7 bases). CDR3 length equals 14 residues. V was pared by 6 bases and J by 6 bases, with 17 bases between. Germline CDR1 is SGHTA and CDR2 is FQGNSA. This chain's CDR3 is CASRNDRAGKTQYF. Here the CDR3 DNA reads TGTGCCAGCAGGAACGACAGGGCGGGGAAGACCCAGTACTTC.

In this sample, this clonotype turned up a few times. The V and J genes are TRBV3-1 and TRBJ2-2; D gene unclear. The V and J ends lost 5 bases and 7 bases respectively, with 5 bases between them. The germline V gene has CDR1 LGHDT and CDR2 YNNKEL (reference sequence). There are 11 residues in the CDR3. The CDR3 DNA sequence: TGTGCCAGCAGCTATTACGGGGAGCTGTTTTTT. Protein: CASSYYGELFF.

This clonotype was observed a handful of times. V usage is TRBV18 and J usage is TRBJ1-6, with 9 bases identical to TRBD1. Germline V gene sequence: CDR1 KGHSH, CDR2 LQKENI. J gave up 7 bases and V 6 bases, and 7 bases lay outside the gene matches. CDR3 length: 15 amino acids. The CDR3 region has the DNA TGTGCCAGCTCGCAGACCGGGACAGGGAATTCACCCCTCCACTTT. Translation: CASSQTGTGNSPLHF.

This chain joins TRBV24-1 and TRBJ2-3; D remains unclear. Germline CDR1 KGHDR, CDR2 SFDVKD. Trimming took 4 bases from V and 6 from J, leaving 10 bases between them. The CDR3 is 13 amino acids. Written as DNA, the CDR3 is TGTGCCACCAGTGAGGGGTCCGGGGATACGCAGTATTTT. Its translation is CATSEGSGDTQYF.

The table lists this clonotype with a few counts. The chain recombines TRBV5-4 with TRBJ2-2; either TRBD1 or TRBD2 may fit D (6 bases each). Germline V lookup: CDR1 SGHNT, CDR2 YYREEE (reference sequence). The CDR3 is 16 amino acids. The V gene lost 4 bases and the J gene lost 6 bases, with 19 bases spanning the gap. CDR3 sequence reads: CASSLGGQPGAGELFF. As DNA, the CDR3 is TGTGCCAGCAGCCTGGGAGGACAACCAGGGGCCGGGGAGCTGTTTTTT.

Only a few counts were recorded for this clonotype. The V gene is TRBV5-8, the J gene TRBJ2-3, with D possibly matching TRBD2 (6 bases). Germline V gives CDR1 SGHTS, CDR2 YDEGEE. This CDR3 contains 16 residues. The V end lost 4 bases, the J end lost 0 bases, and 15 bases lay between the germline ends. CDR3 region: CASSGGLKHSTDTQYF. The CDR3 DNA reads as TGTGCCAGCAGCGGGGGACTGAAACATAGCACAGATACGCAGTATTTT.

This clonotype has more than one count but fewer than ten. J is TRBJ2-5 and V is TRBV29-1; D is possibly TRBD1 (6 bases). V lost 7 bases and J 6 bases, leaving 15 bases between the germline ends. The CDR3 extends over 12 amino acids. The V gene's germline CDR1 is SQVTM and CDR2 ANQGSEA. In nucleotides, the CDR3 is TGCAGCGGAGGGGGAACAGGTCAGACCCAGTACTTC. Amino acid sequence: CSGGGTGQTQYF.

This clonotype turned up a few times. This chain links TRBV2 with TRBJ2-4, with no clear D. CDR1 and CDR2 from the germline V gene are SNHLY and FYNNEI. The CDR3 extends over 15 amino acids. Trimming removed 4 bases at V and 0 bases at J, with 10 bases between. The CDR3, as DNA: TGTGCCAGCAGTGGGCCGGAGATAGCCAAAAACATTCAGTACTTC. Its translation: CASSGPEIAKNIQYF.

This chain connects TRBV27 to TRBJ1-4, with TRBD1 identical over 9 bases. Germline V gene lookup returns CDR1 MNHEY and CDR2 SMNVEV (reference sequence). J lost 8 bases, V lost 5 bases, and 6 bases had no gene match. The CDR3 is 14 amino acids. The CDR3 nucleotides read TGTGCCAGCAGTACCGGGACAGGGTACGAAAAACTGTTTTTT. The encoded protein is CASSTGTGYEKLFF.

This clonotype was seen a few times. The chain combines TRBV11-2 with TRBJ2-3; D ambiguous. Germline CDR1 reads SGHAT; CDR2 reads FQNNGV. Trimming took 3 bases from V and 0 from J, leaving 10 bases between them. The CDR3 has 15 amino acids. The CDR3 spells CASSLEHISTDTQYF. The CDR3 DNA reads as TGTGCCAGCAGCTTGGAACATATCAGCACAGATACGCAGTATTTT.

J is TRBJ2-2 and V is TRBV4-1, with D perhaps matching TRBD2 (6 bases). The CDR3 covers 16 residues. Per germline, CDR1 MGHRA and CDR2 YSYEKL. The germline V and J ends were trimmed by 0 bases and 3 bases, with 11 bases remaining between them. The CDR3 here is CASSQEGGRHTGELFF. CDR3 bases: TGCGCCAGCAGCCAAGAGGGGGGACGGCACACCGGGGAGCTGTTTTTT.

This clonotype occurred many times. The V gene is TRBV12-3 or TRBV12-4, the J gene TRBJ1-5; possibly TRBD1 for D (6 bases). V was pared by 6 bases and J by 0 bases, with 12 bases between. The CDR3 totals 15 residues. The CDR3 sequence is CASRSGVYSNQPQHF. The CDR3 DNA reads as TGTGCCAGCAGATCAGGGGTCTATAGCAATCAGCCCCAGCATTTT.

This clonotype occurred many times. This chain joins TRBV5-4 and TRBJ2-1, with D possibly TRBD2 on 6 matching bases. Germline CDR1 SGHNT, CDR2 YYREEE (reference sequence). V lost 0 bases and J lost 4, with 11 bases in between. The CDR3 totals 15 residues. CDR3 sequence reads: CASSLDGTSYNEQFF. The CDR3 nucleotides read TGTGCCAGCAGCTTGGATGGGACTTCGTACAATGAGCAGTTCTTC.

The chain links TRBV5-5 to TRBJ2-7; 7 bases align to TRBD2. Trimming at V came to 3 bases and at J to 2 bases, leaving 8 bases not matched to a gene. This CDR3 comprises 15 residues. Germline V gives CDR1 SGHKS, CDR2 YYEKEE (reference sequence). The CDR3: CASSSARDYPYEQYV. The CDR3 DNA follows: TGTGCCAGCAGCTCGGCGAGGGACTATCCCTACGAGCAGTACGTC.

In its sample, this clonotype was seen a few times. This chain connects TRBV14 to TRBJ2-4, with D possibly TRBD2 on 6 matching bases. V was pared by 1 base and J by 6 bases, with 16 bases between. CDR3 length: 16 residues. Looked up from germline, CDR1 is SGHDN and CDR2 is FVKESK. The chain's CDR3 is CASSQVSGSGGNIQYF. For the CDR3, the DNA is TGTGCCAGCAGCCAAGTCTCAGGGTCCGGGGGAAACATTCAGTACTTC.

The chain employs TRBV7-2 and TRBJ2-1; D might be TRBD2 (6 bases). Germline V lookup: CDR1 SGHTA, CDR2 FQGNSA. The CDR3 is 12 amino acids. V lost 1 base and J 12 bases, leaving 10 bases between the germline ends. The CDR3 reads CASSLEEGGQFF. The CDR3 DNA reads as TGTGCCAGCAGCTTAGAGGAGGGAGGGCAGTTCTTC. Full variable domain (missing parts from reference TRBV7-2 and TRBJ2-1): GAGVSQSPSNKVTEKGKDVELRCDPISGHTALYWYRQSLGQGLEFLIYFQGNSAPDKSGLPSDRFSAERTGGSVSTLTIQRTQQEDSAVYLCASSLEEGGQFFGPGTRLTVL.

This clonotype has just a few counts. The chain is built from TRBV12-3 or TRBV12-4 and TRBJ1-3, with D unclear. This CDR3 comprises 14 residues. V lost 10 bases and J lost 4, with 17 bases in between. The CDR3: CATAPALGGNTIYF. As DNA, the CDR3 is TGTGCCACCGCCCCAGCGTTGGGCGGAAACACCATATATTTT.

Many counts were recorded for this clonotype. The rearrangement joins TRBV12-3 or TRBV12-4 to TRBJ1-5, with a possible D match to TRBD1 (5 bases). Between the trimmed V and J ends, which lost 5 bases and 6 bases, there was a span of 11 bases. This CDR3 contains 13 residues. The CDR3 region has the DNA TGTGCCAGCAGTGGATCAGGGAGTCAGCCCCAGCATTTT. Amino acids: CASSGSGSQPQHF.

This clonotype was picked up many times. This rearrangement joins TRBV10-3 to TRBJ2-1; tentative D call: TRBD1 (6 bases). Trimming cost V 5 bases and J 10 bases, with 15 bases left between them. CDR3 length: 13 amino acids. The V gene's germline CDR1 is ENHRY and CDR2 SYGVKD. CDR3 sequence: CAISRQEFQEQFF. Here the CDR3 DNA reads TGTGCCATCAGTCGACAGGAATTCCAAGAGCAGTTCTTC.

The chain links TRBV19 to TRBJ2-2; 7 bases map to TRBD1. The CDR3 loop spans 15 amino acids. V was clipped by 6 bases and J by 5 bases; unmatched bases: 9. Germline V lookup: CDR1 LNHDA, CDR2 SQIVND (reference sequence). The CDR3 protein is CASSPGTVKTGELFF. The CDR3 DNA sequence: TGTGCCAGTAGCCCCGGGACAGTCAAAACCGGGGAGCTGTTTTTT.

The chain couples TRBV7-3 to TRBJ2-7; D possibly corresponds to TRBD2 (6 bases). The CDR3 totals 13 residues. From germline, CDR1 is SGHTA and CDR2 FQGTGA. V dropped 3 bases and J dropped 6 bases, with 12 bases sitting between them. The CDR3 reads CASSFGGVSEQYF. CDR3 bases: TGTGCCAGCAGCTTCGGCGGGGTATCCGAGCAGTACTTC.